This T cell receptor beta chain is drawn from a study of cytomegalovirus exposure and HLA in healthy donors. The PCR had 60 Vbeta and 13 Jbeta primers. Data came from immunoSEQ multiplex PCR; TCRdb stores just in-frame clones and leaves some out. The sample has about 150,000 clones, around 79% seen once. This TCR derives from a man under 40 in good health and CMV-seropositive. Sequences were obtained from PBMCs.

The CDR3 sequence: CASSPGTGPELFF. In DNA form, the CDR3 reads TGTGCCAGCAGCCCGGGGACAGGGCCGGAACTGTTTTTT. This chain uses TRBV5-6 with TRBJ1-4, with 9 bases lining up with TRBD1. The CDR3 consists of 13 residues. Germline CDR1 SGHDT, CDR2 YYEEEE. J gave up 12 bases and V 4 bases, and 7 bases lay outside the gene matches. Together with reference TRBV5-6 and TRBJ1-4, the CDR3 gives the full variable domain: DAGVTQSPTHLIKTRGQQVTLRCSPKSGHDTVSWYQQALGQGPQFIFQYYEEEERQRGNFPDRFSGHQFPNYSSELNVNALLLGDSALYLCASSPGTGPELFFGSGTQLSVL.